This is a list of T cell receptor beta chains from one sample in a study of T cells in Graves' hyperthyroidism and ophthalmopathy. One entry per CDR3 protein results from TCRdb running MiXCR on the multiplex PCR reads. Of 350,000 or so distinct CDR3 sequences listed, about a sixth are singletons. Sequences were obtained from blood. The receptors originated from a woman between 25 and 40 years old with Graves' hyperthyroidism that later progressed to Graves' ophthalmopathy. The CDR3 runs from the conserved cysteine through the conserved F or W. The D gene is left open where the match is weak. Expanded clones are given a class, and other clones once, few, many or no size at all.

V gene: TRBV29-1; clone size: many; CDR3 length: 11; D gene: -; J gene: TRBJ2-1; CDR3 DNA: TGCAGCGGGGACACATACAATGAGCAGTTCTTC; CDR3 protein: CSGDTYNEQFF
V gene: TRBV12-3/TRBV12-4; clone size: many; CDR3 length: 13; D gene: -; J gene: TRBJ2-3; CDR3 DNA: TGTGCCAGCAGCCCGACTCCGGTGCGTACGCAGTATTTT; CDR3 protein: CASSPTPVRTQYF
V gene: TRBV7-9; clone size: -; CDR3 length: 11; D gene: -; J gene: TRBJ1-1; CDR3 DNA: TGTGCCAGCAGCCACGGCTTTCCGGCTTTCTTT; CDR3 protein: CASSHGFPAFF
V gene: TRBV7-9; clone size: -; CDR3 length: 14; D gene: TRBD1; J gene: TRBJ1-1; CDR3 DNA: TGTGCCAGCCAACAGGGGGGCCTGAACACTGAAGCTTTCTTT; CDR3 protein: CASQQGGLNTEAFF
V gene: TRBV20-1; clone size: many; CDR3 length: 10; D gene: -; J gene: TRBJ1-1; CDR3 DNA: TGCAGGTGGGGGAACACTGAAGCTTTCTTT; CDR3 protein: CRWGNTEAFF
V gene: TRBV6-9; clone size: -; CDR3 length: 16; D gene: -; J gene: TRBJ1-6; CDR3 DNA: TGTGCCAGCAGTTACACGACCGGGGCCCGGGGTTCACCCCTCCACTTT; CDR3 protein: CASSYTTGARGSPLHF
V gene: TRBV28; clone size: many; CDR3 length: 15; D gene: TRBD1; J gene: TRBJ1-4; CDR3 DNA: TGTGCCAGCAGTTTAGACCCGGGACAGGTTGAAAAACTGTTTTTT; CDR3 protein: CASSLDPGQVEKLFF
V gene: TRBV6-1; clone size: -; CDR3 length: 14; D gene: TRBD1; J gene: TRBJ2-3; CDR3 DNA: TGTGCCAGCAGTGAGACAGGGAACACAGATACGCAGTATTTT; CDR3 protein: CASSETGNTDTQYF
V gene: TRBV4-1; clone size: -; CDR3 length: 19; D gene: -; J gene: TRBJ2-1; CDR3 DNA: TGCGCCAGCAGCCAAGATCGTACTGAAAAAGGGGGACGGTACAATGAGCAGTTCTTC; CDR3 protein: CASSQDRTEKGGRYNEQFF
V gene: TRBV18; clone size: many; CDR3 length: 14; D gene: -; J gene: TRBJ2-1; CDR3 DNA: TGTGCCAGCTCACACCTAGGCAGTTACAATGAGCAGTTCTTC; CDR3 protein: CASSHLGSYNEQFF
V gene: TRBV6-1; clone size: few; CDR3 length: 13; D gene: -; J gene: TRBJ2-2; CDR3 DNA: TGTGCCAGCAGTGAGACCTGGGCCGGGGAGCTGTTTTTT; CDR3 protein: CASSETWAGELFF
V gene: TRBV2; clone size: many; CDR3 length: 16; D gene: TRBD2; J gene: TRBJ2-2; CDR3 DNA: TGTGCCAGCTACGACCGACTAGCGGGGAACACCGGGGAGCTGTTTTTT; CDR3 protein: CASYDRLAGNTGELFF
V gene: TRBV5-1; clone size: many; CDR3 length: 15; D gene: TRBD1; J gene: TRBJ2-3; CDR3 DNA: TGCGCCAGCTGCGCCGGGACAGGGGGCACACATACGCAGTATTTT; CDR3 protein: CASCAGTGGTHTQYF
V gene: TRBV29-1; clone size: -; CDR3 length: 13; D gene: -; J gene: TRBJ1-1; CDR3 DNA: TGCAGCGTTGATCGGGGCGAAGGCACTGAAGCTTTCTTT; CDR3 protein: CSVDRGEGTEAFF
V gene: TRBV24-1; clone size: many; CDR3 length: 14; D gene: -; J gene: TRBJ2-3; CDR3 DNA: TGTGCCACCAGTGACCCTGGACGATCAGATACGCAGTATTTT; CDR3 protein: CATSDPGRSDTQYF